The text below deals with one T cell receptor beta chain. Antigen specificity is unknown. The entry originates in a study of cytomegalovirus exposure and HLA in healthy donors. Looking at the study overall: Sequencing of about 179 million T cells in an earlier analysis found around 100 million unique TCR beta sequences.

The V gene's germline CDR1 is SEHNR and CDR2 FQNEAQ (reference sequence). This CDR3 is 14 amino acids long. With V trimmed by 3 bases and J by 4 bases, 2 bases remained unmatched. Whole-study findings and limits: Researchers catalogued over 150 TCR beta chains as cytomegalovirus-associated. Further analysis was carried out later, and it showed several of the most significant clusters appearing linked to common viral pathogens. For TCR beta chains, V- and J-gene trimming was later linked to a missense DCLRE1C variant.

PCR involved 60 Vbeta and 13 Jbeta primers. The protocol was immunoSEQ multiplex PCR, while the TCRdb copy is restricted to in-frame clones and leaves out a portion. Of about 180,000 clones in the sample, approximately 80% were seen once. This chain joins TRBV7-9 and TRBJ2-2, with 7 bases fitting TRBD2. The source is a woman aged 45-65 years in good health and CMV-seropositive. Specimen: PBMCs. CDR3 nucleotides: TGTGCCAGCAGCTTGGGGGGGAGCACCGGGGAGCTGTTTTTT. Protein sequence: CASSLGGSTGELFF. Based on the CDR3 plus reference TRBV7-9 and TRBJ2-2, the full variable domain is DTGVSQNPRHKITKRGQNVTFRCDPISEHNRLYWYRQTLGQGPEFLTYFQNEAQLEKSRLLSDRFSAERPKGSFSTLEIQRTEQGDSAMYLCASSLGGSTGELFFGEGSRLTVL.